The 24 T cell receptor beta chains given below trace back to one sample, sequenced in a study of glioma-infiltrating T cells. The iRepertoire nested amplicon-rescue multiplex PCR amplified TCR alpha and beta CDR3s from RNA. TCRdb reprocessed the multiplex PCR reads via MiXCR and lists one record per CDR3 protein. The sample consists of under 200,000 distinct CDR3 sequences, around 42% of them appearing once. The sequenced sample was glioma tissue, nonneoplastic brain tissue, or PBMCs (not recorded which). The receptors derive from a human donor with low-grade glioma or glioblastoma, undergoing nonglioma brain surgery, or in good health (not recorded which).

Of note for this clonotype: A much larger clone sits a single nucleotide away, making a read error possible. The rearrangement links TRBV19 to TRBJ2-7; 11 positions agree with TRBD2. V gave up 5 bases and J gave up 4 bases; unmatched junction bases: 7. The CDR3 spans 15 residues. Germline CDR1 and CDR2: LNHDA and SQIVND (reference sequence). CDR3 amino acids: CASSVRTSGLYEQYF. In nucleotides, the CDR3 is TGTGCCAGTAGTGTCCGGACTAGCGGGTTATACGAGCAGTACTTC.

V and J are TRBV20-1 and TRBJ2-1; possibly TRBD2 for D (6 bases). Trimming removed 6 bases from V and 14 bases from J, with 29 bases in between. CDR3 length equals 15 residues. The germline CDR1 and CDR2 sequences are DFQATT and SNEGSKA (reference sequence). CDR3 amino acids: CSARGTTLAKNIKFF. The CDR3 DNA sequence: TGCAGTGCACGAGGGACGACACTAGCCAAAAACATTAAGTTCTTC.

This clonotype came up a few times. V is TRBV4-1 and J is TRBJ2-1, with 7 positions matching TRBD2. This CDR3 has 15 amino acids. Germline CDR1 and CDR2: MGHRA and YSYEKL. The V segment lost 3 bases and the J segment 4 bases; nucleotides outside the gene matches: 6. CDR3 sequence: CASSHPSGLYNEQFF. The DNA for the CDR3 is TGCGCCAGCAGCCACCCTAGCGGCCTTTACAATGAGCAGTTCTTC.

This clonotype was counted many times. The chain is built from TRBV20-1 and TRBJ1-2; D possibly corresponds to TRBD1 (6 bases). Trimming took off 7 bases at V and 8 bases at J, with 17 bases between the two ends. The length of the CDR3 is 12 residues. Germline-derived CDR1 and CDR2 are DFQATT and SNEGSKA (reference sequence). The CDR3 DNA follows: TGCAGTGTTACTACAGGGTGGGGCGGCTACACCTTC. This gives the protein CSVTTGWGGYTF.

In the case of this clonotype: A clone one base away is much larger, so this may be a read error. The chain recombines TRBV28 with TRBJ2-7; no reliable D call. Germline V gene lookup returns CDR1 MDHEN and CDR2 SYDVKM. This CDR3 has 13 amino acids. The CDR3 DNA reads as TGTGCCAGCAGTTTTTCAGGACGCGACGAGCAGTGCTTC. This gives the protein CASSFSGRDEQCF.

On this clonotype: A much larger clone lies one base from this, so it may be a read error. This chain links TRBV2 with TRBJ1-1; D gene ambiguous. CDR1 is SNHLY, CDR2 FYNNEI, per germline. V was pared by 3 bases and J by 0 bases, with 8 bases between. The CDR3 covers 14 residues. Written as DNA, the CDR3 is TGTGCCAGCAGTGATCAGTCCATGAACACTGAAGCTTTCTTT. Its protein is CASSDQSMNTEAFF.

On this clonotype: A much larger clone lies one base from this, so it may be a read error. The rearrangement links TRBV20-1 to TRBJ2-5, with a weak D call TRBD2 (6 bases). The CDR3 has 13 residues. V gave up 5 bases and J gave up 0 bases, with 10 bases separating them. Germline loops: CDR1 DFQATT, CDR2 SNEGSKA (reference sequence). The CDR3 DNA follows: TGCAGTGCTGGAACTAGCCACCAAGAGACCCAGTACTTC. Protein product: CSAGTSHQETQYF.

This clonotype has ten or more counts. The chain links TRBV25-1 to TRBJ2-5, with D possibly matching TRBD1 (6 bases). In germline, CDR1 is MGHDK, CDR2 SYGVNS. V dropped 1 base and J dropped 3 bases, with 9 bases sitting between them. This CDR3 comprises 14 residues. CDR3 sequence: CASSELDSKETQYF. As DNA, the CDR3 is TGTGCCAGCAGTGAATTGGACAGTAAAGAGACCCAGTACTTC.

This clonotype was found many times. V is TRBV28 and J is TRBJ2-7; tentative D call: TRBD1 (6 bases). The V end lost 5 bases, the J end lost 2 bases, and 16 bases lay between the germline ends. This CDR3 has 15 residues. Germline V gene data show CDR1 as MDHEN and CDR2 as SYDVKM. CDR3 DNA: TGTGCCAGCAGTCCCCATCCCACAGGGACCTACGAGCAGTACTTC. Translated, it gives CASSPHPTGTYEQYF.

Only a few counts were recorded for this clonotype. V is TRBV19 and J is TRBJ2-1; D unclear. The CDR3 length is 13 residues. Germline V gene sequence: CDR1 LNHDA, CDR2 SQIVND (reference sequence). V was cut by 5 bases and J by 0 bases, with 5 bases left in between. The CDR3 DNA follows: TGTGCCAGTAGTTTTAGCTCCTACAATGAGCAGTTCTTC. Translating it yields CASSFSSYNEQFF.

This clonotype was recorded at least ten times. This chain uses TRBV20-1 with TRBJ2-1, with 9 bases identical to TRBD2. With 2 bases clipped from V and 4 bases from J, the junction kept 6 bases outside the gene matches. This CDR3 spans 15 amino acids. Germline-derived CDR1 and CDR2 are DFQATT and SNEGSKA (reference sequence). The CDR3 DNA reads TGCAGTGCTAGACCCGGGACTAGCAGATACAATGAGCAGTTCTTC. It translates to CSARPGTSRYNEQFF.

With regard to this clonotype: The CDR3 end shows no conserved phenylalanine or tryptophan, and so a read error is likely. The DNA is left out, because the CDR3 cannot be placed on it with certainty; the CDR3 is given as TCRdb lists it. This CDR3 is CSASTGLAAYEKFL. The chain recombines TRBV20-1 with TRBJ2-1; no DNA check was done on the table's D call, TRBD2. The CDR3 contains 14 residues when both ends are counted. Looked up from germline, CDR1 is DFQATT and CDR2 is SNEGSKA (reference sequence).

Of note for this clonotype: A clone one base away is much larger, so this may be a read error. The chain carries TRBV7-2 and TRBJ2-7; D unclear. The CDR3 consists of 13 residues. Trimming left V 3 bases short and J 3 bases short, with 9 bases between. From germline, CDR1 is SGHTA and CDR2 FQGNSA. CDR3 nucleotide sequence: TGTGCCAGCAGCTTTCACCACAACTACGAGCAGTACTTC. Its protein is CASSFHHNYEQYF.

In its sample, this clonotype was seen a few times. This chain's CDR3 is CASSLERTSTDTQYF. In nucleotides, the CDR3 is TGTGCCAGCAGTTTAGAACGGACTAGCACAGATACGCAGTATTTT. The chain couples TRBV12-3 or TRBV12-4 to TRBJ2-3; weak D call: TRBD2 (5 bases). There are 15 residues in the CDR3. V lost 1 base and J 0 bases, leaving 8 bases between the germline ends.

The chain uses TRBV9 and TRBJ1-2, with unresolved D. CDR1 SGDLS and CDR2 YYNGEE come from the germline V gene. V lost 4 bases, J lost 7 bases, and 8 bases lay in between. The CDR3 is 11 residues long. This CDR3 reads CASSSTAGYTF. CDR3 nucleotide sequence: TGTGCCAGCAGCTCCACTGCTGGCTACACCTTC. Full variable domain (outside the CDR3, taken from reference TRBV9 and TRBJ1-2): DSGVTQTPKHLITATGQRVTLRCSPRSGDLSVYWYQQSLDQGLQFLIQYYNGEERAKGNILERFSAQQFPDLHSELNLSSLELGDSALYFCASSSTAGYTFGSGTRLTVV.

Comment on this clonotype: With a much larger clone just one base away, this may be a read error. The gene calls are TRBV24-1 and TRBJ2-7, with a tentative D call TRBD2 (5 bases). The CDR3 runs to 14 residues. CDR1 KGHDR and CDR2 SFDVKD come from the germline V gene. CDR3 sequence: CDTSDARSGYEQYF. The CDR3, as DNA: TGTGACACCAGTGATGCTCGGAGCGGATACGAGCAGTACTTC.

The chain recombines TRBV19 with TRBJ2-1, with a tentative D call TRBD2 (5 bases). Deletions cut 4 bases from V and 2 bases from J, with 12 bases between. There are 15 residues in the CDR3. Germline V gene lookup returns CDR1 LNHDA and CDR2 SQIVND (reference sequence). This CDR3 is CASSTDSETYNEQFF. The CDR3, as DNA: TGTGCCAGTAGTACAGATAGCGAAACCTACAATGAGCAGTTCTTC.

This clonotype was detected many times. This chain uses TRBV28 with TRBJ2-7; D gene unclear. Germline V gene lookup returns CDR1 MDHEN and CDR2 SYDVKM. CDR3 length equals 16 residues. V was trimmed by 8 bases and J by 6 bases, leaving 26 bases between them. CDR3 protein: CASSGRGSLDSLEQYF. For the CDR3, the DNA is TGTGCCAGCTCCGGGCGTGGTAGCCTTGACTCCCTCGAGCAGTACTTC. Filled out from reference TRBV28 and TRBJ2-7, the complete variable domain reads DVKVTQSSRYLVKRTGEKVFLECVQDMDHENMFWYRQDPGLGLRLIYFSYDVKMKEKGDIPEGYSVSREKKERFSLILESASTNQTSMYLCASSGRGSLDSLEQYFGPGTRLTVT.

In regard to this clonotype: A much bigger clone sits one base away, suggesting this may be a read error. The J gene is TRBJ2-7, the V gene TRBV6-9, with TRBD1 matching 7 bases. Germline V gene data show CDR1 as MNHGY and CDR2 as SVAAGI. This CDR3 is 13 amino acids long. The CDR3 nucleotides are TGTGCCAGAAGTTACGGACAGGCCTACGAGCAGTACTTC. This encodes CARSYGQAYEQYF.

This clonotype was counted between two and nine times. This chain uses TRBV4-1 with TRBJ2-1, with 7 bases matching TRBD2. The CDR3 is made up of 15 amino acids. Germline trimming cut 4 bases from V and 4 bases from J; bases unmatched to any gene: 7. CDR1 is MGHRA, CDR2 YSYEKL, per germline. CDR3 protein: CASSLSGMTYNEQFF. CDR3 bases: TGCGCCAGCAGCCTAAGCGGGATGACTTACAATGAGCAGTTCTTC.

With regard to this clonotype: One end of the junction varies from germline; a read error may be responsible. V is TRBV2 and J is TRBJ2-1; unclear D gene. The CDR3 is made up of 14 amino acids. The germline V gene encodes CDR1 SNHLY and CDR2 FYNNEI. CDR3 sequence reads: CASSAGPSKLEKFF. The CDR3, as DNA: TGTGCCAGCAGTGCAGGACCCAGTAAGCTTGAGAAGTTCTTC.

This clonotype was picked up many times. This sequence joins TRBV20-1 and TRBJ1-1, with D tentatively TRBD1 (5 bases). Germline values: CDR1 DFQATT, CDR2 SNEGSKA (reference sequence). V lost 3 bases and J 0 bases, leaving 14 bases between the germline ends. This CDR3 is built from 15 residues. The CDR3 nucleotides read TGCAGTGCTAGCAGTTTACAGGAGATGAACACTGAAGCTTTCTTT. This codes for CSASSLQEMNTEAFF.

This rearrangement joins TRBV28 to TRBJ1-5, with no clear D. CDR1 and CDR2 (germline): MDHEN, SYDVKM. Trimming stripped 4 bases from V and 6 bases from J, with 10 bases between. The CDR3 has 13 residues. This CDR3 reads CASSSLFPQPQHF. In DNA form, the CDR3 reads TGTGCCAGCAGTTCCCTGTTTCCTCAGCCCCAGCATTTT.

In the case of this clonotype: This may be a read error, as it is one base from a much larger clone. V usage is TRBV7-2 and J usage is TRBJ1-1; D unresolved. Trimming pared 6 bases from V and 0 bases from J, leaving 8 bases between. This CDR3 region has 13 residues. Looked up from germline, CDR1 is SGHTA and CDR2 is FQGNSA. This chain's CDR3 is CASREELNTEAFF. The CDR3 DNA reads TGTGCCAGCAGGGAAGAGTTGAACACTGAAGCTTTCTTT.